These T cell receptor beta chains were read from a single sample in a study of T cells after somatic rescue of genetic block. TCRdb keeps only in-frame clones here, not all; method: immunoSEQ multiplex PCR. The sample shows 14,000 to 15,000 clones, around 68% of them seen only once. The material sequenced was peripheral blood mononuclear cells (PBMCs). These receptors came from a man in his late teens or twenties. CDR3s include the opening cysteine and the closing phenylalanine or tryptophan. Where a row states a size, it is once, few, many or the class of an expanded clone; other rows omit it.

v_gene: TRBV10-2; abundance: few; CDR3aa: CASTARTDTQYF
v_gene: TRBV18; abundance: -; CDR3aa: CASSPPIRGGYEKLFF
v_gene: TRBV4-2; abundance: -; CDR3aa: CASSQGGQGLYEQYF
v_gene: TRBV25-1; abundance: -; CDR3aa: CASSERQGGGYGYTF
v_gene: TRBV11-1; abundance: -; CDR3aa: CASSLVEGGTQYF
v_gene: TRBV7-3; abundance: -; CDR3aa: CASSFGGAGNNEQFF
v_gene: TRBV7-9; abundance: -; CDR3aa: CASSLGPTWYQETQYF
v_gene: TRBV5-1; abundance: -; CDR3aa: CASSLEGGAGTQYF
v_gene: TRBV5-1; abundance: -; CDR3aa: CASSFPDRGGTDTQYF
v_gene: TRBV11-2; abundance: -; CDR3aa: CASSLGTGGNYGYTF
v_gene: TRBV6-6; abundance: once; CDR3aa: CASSFTVSGNTIYF
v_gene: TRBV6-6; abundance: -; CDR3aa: CASKGGWPPLHF
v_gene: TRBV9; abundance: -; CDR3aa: CASGGGQGVETQYF
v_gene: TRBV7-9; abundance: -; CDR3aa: CASSLESGTHRTASRPQHF
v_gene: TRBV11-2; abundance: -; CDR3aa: CASSLEYNQETQYF
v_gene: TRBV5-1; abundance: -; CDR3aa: CASSLGPTGELFF
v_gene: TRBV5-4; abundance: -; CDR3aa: CASSLAEQGGTEAFF
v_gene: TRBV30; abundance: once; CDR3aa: CAWQAAGANVLTF
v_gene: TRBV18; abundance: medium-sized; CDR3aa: CASSPSNDRGRETQYF
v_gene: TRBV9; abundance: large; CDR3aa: CASSISGTTQETQYF
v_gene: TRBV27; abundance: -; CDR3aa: CASSLERGQGYTF
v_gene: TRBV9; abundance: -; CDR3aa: CASSVAGGHEQYF
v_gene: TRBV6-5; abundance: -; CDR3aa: CASSDHLSTDTQYF
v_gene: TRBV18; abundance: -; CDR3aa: CASRVGATEETQYF
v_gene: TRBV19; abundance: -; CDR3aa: CASSKGLAGISEQFF
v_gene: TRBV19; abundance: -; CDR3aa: CASSASVGYNEQFF
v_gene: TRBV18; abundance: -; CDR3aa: CASSPRSGFGSSYEQYF
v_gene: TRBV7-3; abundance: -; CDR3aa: CASGPGPNYGYTF
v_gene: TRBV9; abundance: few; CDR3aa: CASSVVGAEETQYF
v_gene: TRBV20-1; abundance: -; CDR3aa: CRPSGRDTQYF
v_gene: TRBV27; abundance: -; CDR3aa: CASSARQGLNTEAFF
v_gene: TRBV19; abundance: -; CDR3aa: CASSIGTGAVGKLFF
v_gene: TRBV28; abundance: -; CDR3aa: CASSWQGGYGYTF
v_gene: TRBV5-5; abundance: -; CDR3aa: CASSLVGQGALYEQYF
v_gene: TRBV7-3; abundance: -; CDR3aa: CASSLWAAGELFF
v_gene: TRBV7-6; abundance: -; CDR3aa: CASSPNRDRGLYPFTDTQYF
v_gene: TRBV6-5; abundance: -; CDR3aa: CASRQGPAETQYF
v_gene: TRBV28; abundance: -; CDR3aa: CASSTADTQYF
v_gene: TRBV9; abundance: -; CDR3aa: CASSVVLEQYF
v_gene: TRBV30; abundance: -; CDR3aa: CAWRTKWDPYTGELFF
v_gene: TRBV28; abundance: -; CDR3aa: CASSLWDRGGSPLHF
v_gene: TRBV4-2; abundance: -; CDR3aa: CASSLSTPGTSGSYEQYF
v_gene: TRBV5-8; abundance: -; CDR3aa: CASSPGQGFSNEQYF
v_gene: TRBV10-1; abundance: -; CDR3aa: CASSEPGATNEKLFF
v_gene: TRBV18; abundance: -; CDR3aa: CASSGGSRDRAYEQYF
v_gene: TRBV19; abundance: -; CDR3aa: CASSILGTDTQYF
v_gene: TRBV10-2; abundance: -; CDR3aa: CASRSDGLSNQPQHF
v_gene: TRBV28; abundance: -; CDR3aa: CASSWRQGSTDTQYF
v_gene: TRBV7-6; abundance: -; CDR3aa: CAGADRPQETQYF
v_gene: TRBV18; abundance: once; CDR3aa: CASSPFWGWETQYF
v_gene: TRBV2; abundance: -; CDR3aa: CASEKQNTGELFF
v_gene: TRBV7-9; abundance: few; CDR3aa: CASSPAGGRGNTEAFF
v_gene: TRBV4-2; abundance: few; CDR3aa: CASSQAGSQETQYF
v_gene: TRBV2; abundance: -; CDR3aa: CASSGGGATNEKLFF